This T cell receptor beta chain emerged from a study of blood T cell repertoires in COVID-19 (dated by TCRdb to about 2020). Background for the entire study: Collaborator samples came from the United States, Italy and Spain and covered acute and convalescent phases of COVID-19. Where available, HLA class I and class II types were obtained from metadata supplied by the sample provider rather than from assay-based typing. Deeply sampled blood TCRbeta repertoires from subjects exposed to, actively infected with, or recovered from COVID-19 were included in the dataset. A freely available public database, intended as a resource for researchers studying the immune response to SARS-CoV-2, is where the repertoires were released. The material from the prospective study consisted of cDNA or gDNA derived from T cells, B-cell-depleted T cells, or PBMCs. Samples were obtained from the ongoing ImmuneRACE study (first 160 participants) and from 1,254 subjects provided by 6 global collaborators. The sample metadata nearly always contained a de-identified subject ID, COVID-19 status, age in years and sex. Results the study describes overall, beyond this receptor: The quantity of clinical and demographic metadata differed by source and by participant and was supplied without curation.

Collaborating institutions collected whole blood in K2EDTA tubes following their own protocols. For TCRbeta analysis, collaborators shipped samples as frozen whole blood, isolated PBMCs, or DNA extracted from either of those sample types. The immunoSEQ Assay, a bias-controlled multiplex PCR, was used to amplify TCRbeta CDR3 regions from genomic DNA. As for the original processing: Nucleated cell counts per sample were estimated from amplification of reference gene primers within the assay. To quantify the absolute abundance of each unique TCRbeta CDR3 rearrangement, sequence reads were collapsed and filtered. For each sample, productive Simpson clonality was calculated as the square root of Simpson's diversity index over productive rearrangements. TCRdb mirrors the immuneACCESS table, restricted to in-frame sequences. Some clones are absent from its copies; in checked studies, under half trace to an unresolved V gene, and the reason for the others is unknown. The DNA was the basis for D and trimming; V, J and clone size are from that table. The sample table records around 400,000 clones; roughly 90% of these occur just once. The ten largest make up 0.95% to 1.5% of the sample.

Looking up the germline V gene (reference sequence) yields CDR1 SEHNR and CDR2 FQNEAQ. V is reduced by 2 bases and J by 0 bases, leaving a spacing of 11 bases between them. The CDR3 runs 17 residues from the cysteine to the phenylalanine. Just CDR3 DNA is preserved here, 51 bases in frame from base 1. A remark on this clone: Its antigen target is currently unknown. No much larger clonotype is one base removed from it; base qualities were not supplied.

Sequenced input: peripheral blood. This clonotype originated in a man aged 40-49 years with acute or convalescent COVID-19. The chain is assembled from TRBV7-9 and TRBJ2-6; the D segment cannot be called with confidence. The DNA reads as follows: TGTGCCAGCAGCTTACAACCCCAGTACTCTGGGGCCAACGTCCTGACTTTC. Its product reads: CASSLQPQYSGANVLTF.